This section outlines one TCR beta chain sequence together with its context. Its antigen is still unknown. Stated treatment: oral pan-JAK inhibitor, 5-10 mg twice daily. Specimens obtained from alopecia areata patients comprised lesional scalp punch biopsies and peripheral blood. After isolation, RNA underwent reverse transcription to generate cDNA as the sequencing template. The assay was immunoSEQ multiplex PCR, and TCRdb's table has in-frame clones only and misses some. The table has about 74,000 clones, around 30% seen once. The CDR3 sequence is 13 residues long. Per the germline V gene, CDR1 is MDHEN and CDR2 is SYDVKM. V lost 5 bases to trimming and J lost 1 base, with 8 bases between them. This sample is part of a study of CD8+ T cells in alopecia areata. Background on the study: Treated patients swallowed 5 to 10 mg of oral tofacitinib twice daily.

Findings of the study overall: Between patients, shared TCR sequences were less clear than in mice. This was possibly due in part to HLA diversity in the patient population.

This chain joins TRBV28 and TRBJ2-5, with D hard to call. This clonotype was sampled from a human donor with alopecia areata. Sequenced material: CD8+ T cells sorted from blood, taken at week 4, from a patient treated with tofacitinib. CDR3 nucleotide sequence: TGTGCCAGCAGTGAGGCCAGCCAAGAGACCCAGTACTTC. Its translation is CASSEASQETQYF.